The entry below describes one T cell receptor beta chain. Its antigen is currently unknown. This entry comes from a study of cytomegalovirus exposure and HLA in healthy donors. General study points: Using the classifier, cytomegalovirus status was reportedly diagnosed with high specificity and sensitivity. The TCR clusters that emerged in the first cohort tended, a later analysis found, to co-occur in the approximately 110 validation repertoires. Three CMV-associated chains proved CMV antigen-specific in vitro.

Generated by immunoSEQ multiplex PCR, the TCRdb table keeps only in-frame clones and is missing some. The sample yields tens of thousands of clones, approximately 95% seen once. The V gene end was trimmed by 3 bases and the J gene end by 2 bases; junction bases not matched to a gene: 7. This CDR3 comprises 17 residues. Germline lookup yields CDR1 SGDLS and CDR2 YYNGEE. The study drew the donors from its approximately 120-subject validation cohort, separate from the approximately 700-subject first cohort. J is TRBJ2-5 and V is TRBV9; 13 positions agree with TRBD2. Input material: PBMCs. The TCR originated in a woman younger than 30 in good health and CMV-seronegative. The CDR3 region has the DNA TGTGCCAGCAGCGCTAGAACTAGCGGGGGGGGACAAGAGACCCAGTACTTC. This translates into CASSARTSGGGQETQYF.